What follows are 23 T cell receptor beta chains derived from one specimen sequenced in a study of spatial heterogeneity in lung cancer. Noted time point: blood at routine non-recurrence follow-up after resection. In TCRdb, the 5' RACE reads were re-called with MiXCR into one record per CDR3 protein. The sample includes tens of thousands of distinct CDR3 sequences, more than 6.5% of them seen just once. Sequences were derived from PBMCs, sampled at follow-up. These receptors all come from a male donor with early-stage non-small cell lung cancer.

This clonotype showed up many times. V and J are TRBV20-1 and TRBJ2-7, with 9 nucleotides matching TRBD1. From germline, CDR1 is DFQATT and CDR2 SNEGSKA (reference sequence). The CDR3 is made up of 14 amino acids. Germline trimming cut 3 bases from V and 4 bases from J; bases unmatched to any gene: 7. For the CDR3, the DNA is TGCAGTGCTAGGACCGGGACAGGGTTGTACGAGCAGTACTTC. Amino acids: CSARTGTGLYEQYF.

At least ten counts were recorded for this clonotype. CDR3 region: CASSQVETSGGVGTQYF. CDR3 coding DNA: TGTGCCAGCAGCCAAGTAGAGACTAGCGGGGGGGTTGGTACGCAGTATTTT. The chain joins TRBV3-1 to TRBJ2-3; 14 positions agree with TRBD2. J gave up 8 bases and V 1 base, and 8 bases lay outside the gene matches. This CDR3 spans 17 amino acids. Germline V CDR1 and CDR2: LGHDT, YNNKEL (reference sequence).

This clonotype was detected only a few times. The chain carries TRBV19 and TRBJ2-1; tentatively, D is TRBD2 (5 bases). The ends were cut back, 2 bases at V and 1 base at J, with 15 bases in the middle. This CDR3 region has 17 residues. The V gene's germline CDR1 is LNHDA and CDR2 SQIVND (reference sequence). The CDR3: CASSIILGPLSYNEQFF. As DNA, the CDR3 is TGTGCCAGTAGTATAATACTAGGGCCCCTATCCTACAATGAGCAGTTCTTC.

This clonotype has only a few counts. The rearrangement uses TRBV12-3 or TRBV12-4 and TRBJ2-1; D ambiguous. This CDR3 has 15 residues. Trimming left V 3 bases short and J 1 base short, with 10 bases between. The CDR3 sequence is CASSFVQPSYNEQFF. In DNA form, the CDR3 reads TGTGCCAGCAGTTTTGTACAGCCATCCTACAATGAGCAGTTCTTC.

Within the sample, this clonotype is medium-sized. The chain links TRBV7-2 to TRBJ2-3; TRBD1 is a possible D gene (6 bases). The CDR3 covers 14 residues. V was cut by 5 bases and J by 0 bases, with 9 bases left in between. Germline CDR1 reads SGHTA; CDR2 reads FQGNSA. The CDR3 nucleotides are TGTGCCAGCAGCCCACAGGGTAGCACAGATACGCAGTATTTT. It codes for CASSPQGSTDTQYF. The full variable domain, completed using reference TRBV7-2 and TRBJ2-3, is GAGVSQSPSNKVTEKGKDVELRCDPISGHTALYWYRQSLGQGLEFLIYFQGNSAPDKSGLPSDRFSAERTGGSVSTLTIQRTQQEDSAVYLCASSPQGSTDTQYFGPGTRLTVL.

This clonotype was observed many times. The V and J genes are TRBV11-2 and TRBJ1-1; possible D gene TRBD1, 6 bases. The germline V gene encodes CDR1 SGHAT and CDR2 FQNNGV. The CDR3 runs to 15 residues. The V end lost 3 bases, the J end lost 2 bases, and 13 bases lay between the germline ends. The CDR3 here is CASSLPSGHNTEAFF. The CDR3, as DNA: TGTGCCAGCAGCTTGCCTTCGGGACACAACACTGAAGCTTTCTTT.

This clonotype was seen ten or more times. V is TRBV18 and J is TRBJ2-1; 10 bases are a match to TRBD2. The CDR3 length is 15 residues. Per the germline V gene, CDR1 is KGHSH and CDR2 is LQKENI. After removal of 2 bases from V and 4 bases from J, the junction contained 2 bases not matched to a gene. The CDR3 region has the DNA TGTGCCAGCTCACCAAGCGGGGGGGTTTACAATGAGCAGTTCTTC. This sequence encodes CASSPSGGVYNEQFF.

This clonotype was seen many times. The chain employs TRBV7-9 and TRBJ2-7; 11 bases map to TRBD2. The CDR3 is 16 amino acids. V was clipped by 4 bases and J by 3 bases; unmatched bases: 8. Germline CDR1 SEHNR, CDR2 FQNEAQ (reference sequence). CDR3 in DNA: TGTGCCAGCAGCTCCGCCGAGACTAGCGGGGTCTACGAGCAGTACTTC. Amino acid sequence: CASSSAETSGVYEQYF. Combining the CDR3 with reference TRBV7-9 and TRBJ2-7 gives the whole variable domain DTGVSQNPRHKITKRGQNVTFRCDPISEHNRLYWYRQTLGQGPEFLTYFQNEAQLEKSRLLSDRFSAERPKGSFSTLEIQRTEQGDSAMYLCASSSAETSGVYEQYFGPGTRLTVT.

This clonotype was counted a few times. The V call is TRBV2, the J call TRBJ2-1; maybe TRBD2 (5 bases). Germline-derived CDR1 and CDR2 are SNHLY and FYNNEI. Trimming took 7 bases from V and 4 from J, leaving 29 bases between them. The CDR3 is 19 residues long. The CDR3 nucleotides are TGTGCCAGCAAAGGATTCCCCTCCTCGGGGTCAGTTTTGTACAATGAGCAGTTCTTC. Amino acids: CASKGFPSSGSVLYNEQFF.

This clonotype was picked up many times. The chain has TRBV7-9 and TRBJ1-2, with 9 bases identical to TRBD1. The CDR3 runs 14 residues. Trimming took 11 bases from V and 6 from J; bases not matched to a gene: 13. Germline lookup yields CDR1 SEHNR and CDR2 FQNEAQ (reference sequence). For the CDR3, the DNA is TGTGCCGGGGACGGACAGGGGCAGAAGGATGGCTACACCTTC. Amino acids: CAGDGQGQKDGYTF.

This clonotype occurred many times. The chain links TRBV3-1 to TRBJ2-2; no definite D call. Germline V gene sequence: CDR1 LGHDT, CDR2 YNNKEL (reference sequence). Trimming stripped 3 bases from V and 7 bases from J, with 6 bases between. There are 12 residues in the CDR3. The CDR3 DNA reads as TGTGCCAGCAGCCAGACTTTCGGGGAGCTGTTTTTT. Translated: CASSQTFGELFF.

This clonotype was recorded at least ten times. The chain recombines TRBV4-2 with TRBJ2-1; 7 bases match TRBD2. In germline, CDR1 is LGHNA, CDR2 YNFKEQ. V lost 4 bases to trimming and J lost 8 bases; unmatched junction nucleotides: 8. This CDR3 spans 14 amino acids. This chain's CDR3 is CASSPTSEGDEQFF. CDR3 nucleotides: TGTGCCAGCAGCCCCACTAGCGAGGGCGATGAGCAGTTCTTC.

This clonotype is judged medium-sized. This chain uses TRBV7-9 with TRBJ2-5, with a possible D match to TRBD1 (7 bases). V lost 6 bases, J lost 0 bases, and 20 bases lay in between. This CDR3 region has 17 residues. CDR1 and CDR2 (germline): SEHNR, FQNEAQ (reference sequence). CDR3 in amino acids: CASSSTRTDRHQETQYF. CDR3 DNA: TGTGCCAGCAGTTCGACTAGAACGGACAGGCACCAAGAGACCCAGTACTTC.

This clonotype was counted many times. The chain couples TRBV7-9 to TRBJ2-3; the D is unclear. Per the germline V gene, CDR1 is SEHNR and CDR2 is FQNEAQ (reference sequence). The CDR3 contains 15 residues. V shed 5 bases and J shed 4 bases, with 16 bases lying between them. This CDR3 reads CASSKILVASDTQYF. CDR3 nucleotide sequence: TGTGCCAGCAGCAAAATTCTAGTAGCTTCAGATACGCAGTATTTT.

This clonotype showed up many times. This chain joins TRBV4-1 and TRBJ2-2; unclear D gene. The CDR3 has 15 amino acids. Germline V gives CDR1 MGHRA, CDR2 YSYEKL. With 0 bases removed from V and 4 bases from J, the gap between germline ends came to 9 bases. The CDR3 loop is CASSQEMRSTGELFF. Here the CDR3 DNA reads TGCGCCAGCAGCCAAGAAATGAGGAGCACCGGGGAGCTGTTTTTT.

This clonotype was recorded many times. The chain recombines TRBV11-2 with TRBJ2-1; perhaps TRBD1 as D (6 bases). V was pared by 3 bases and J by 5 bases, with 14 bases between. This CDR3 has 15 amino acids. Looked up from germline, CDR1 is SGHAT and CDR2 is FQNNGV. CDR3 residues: CASSLELDRNNEQFF. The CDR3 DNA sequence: TGTGCCAGCAGCTTGGAGTTGGACAGAAACAATGAGCAGTTCTTC.

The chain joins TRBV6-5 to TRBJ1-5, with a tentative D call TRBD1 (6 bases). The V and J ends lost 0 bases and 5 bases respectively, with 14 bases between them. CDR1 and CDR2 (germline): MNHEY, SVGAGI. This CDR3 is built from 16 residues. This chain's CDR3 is CASSYSGGGSDQPQHF. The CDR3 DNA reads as TGTGCCAGCAGTTACTCCGGCGGGGGCTCAGATCAGCCCCAGCATTTT.

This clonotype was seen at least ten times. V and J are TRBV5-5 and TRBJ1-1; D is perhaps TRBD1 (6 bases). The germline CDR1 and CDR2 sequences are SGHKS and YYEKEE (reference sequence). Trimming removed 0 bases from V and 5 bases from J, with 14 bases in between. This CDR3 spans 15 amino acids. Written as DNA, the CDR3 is TGTGCCAGCAGCTTGGGGCCACAGGGATGGACTGAAGCTTTCTTT. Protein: CASSLGPQGWTEAFF.

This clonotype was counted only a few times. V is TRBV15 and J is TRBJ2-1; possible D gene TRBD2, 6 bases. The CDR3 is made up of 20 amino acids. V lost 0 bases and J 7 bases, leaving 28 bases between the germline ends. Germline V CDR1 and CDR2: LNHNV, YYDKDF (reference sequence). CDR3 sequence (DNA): TGTGCCACCAGCAGAGATAACCGGTCCGGCGGCGGCGGGAAAAAGAATGAGCAGTTCTTC. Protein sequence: CATSRDNRSGGGGKKNEQFF.

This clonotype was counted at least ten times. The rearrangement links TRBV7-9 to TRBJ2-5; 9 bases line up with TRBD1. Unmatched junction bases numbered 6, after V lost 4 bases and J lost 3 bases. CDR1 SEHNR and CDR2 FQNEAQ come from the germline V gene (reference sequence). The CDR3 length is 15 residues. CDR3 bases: TGTGCCAGCAGCTCCCCGACAGGGGGGGAAGAGACCCAGTACTTC. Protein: CASSSPTGGEETQYF. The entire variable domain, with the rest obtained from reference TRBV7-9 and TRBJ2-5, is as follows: DTGVSQNPRHKITKRGQNVTFRCDPISEHNRLYWYRQTLGQGPEFLTYFQNEAQLEKSRLLSDRFSAERPKGSFSTLEIQRTEQGDSAMYLCASSSPTGGEETQYFGPGTRLLVL.

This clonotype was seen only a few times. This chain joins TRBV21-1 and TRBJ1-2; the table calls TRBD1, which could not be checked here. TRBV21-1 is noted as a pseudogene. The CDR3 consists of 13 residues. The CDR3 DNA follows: TGTGCCAGCATCCCGGACGGAAACTATGGCTACACCTTC. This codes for CASIPDGNYGYTF.

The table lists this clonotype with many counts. CDR3 sequence (DNA): TGTGCCAGCAGCTTACCGGCAGGGACCCCCTACACAGATACGCAGTATTTT. It translates to CASSLPAGTPYTDTQYF. The rearrangement links TRBV7-8 to TRBJ2-3; D possibly matches TRBD1 or TRBD2 (5 bases each). From germline, CDR1 is SGHVS and CDR2 FQNEAQ. This CDR3 region has 17 residues. V shed 2 bases and J shed 2 bases, with 17 bases lying between them. Full variable domain (remainder filled in from reference TRBV7-8 and TRBJ2-3): GAGVSQSPRYKVAKRGQDVALRCDPISGHVSLFWYQQALGQGPEFLTYFQNEAQLDKSGLPSDRFFAERPEGSVSTLKIQRTQQEDSAVYLCASSLPAGTPYTDTQYFGPGTRLTVL.

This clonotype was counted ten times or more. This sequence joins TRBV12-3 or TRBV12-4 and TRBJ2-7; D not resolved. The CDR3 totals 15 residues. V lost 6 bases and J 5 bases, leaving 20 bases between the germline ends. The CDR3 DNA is TGTGCCAGCAGCTTCTTGACCGCAGCTCGGGACGAGCAGTACTTC. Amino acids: CASSFLTAARDEQYF.